These T cell receptor beta chains were read from a single sample in a study of T-cell memory formation after mild COVID-19. TCRdb called the 5' RACE reads again in MiXCR, with one record for every CDR3 protein. The sample includes some 440,000 distinct CDR3 sequences, about 23% seen only once; the top ten take around 13%. The specimen sequenced was PBMCs or a T cell subset sorted from them (not recorded which). The origin of the receptors is an adult woman who had mild COVID-19 (a few samples of this study predate the infection). Cell type and time point are not known. Each CDR3 is given with its conserved first and last residue. A D gene is named only where the DNA matches it firmly. Expanded clones are given a class, and other clones once, few, many or no size at all.

TRBV10-1	TRBJ1-5	-	-	TGCGCCAACAAAGACAGATCGGAGCCCCAGCATTTT	CANKDRSEPQHF
TRBV5-1	TRBJ1-2	TRBD1	once	TGCGCCAGCAGCTCAGGGGGCGGCGATGGCTACACCTTC	CASSSGGGDGYTF
TRBV7-9	TRBJ1-3	-	few	TGTGCCAGCAGTCAACTCCCGGGACGGACCTCTGGAAACACCATATATTTT	CASSQLPGRTSGNTIYF
TRBV5-1	TRBJ2-3	-	-	TGCGCCAGCAGCCGTGGACAGATGGACACAGATACGCAGTATTTT	CASSRGQMDTDTQYF
TRBV5-1	TRBJ2-2	TRBD2	few	TGCGCCAGCAGAACACTAGCGGGGGAGTTCACCGGGGAGCTGTTTTTT	CASRTLAGEFTGELFF
TRBV2	TRBJ2-7	-	-	TGTGCCAGCAGTGTTGGGAGGTCAGCCTACGAGCAGTACTTC	CASSVGRSAYEQYF
TRBV7-8	TRBJ2-7	TRBD1	-	TGTGCCAGCAGCCACGACAGGGGACGCTACGAGCAGTACTTC	CASSHDRGRYEQYF
TRBV6-6	TRBJ2-3	-	-	TGTGCCAGCAGTCCCCCGGGGAGGGGGAAAGATACGCAGTATTTT	CASSPPGRGKDTQYF
TRBV5-4	TRBJ2-7	TRBD1	-	TGTGCCAGCAGCCCCGGGGACAGACCGTCCTACGAGCAGTACTTC	CASSPGDRPSYEQYF
TRBV24-1	TRBJ1-1	-	-	TGTGCCACCAGTGATTCAAAGGGGGACGGGCAATTGAACACTGAAGCTTTCTTT	CATSDSKGDGQLNTEAFF
TRBV5-1	TRBJ1-2	-	many	TGCGCCAGCAGCTTGAACCCTAGTATCCGACAGCGTGGCTACACCTTC	CASSLNPSIRQRGYTF
TRBV7-9	TRBJ1-5	-	-	TGTGCCAGCAGCTTAGGTCAATCAGGGGACAATCAGCCCCAGCATTTT	CASSLGQSGDNQPQHF
TRBV5-1	TRBJ2-6	TRBD1	-	TGCGCCAGCAGTCTCAACTCTGCCGGGACAGGAATCTCTGGGGCCAACGTCCTGACTTTC	CASSLNSAGTGISGANVLTF
TRBV5-1	TRBJ2-1	-	many	TGCGCCAGCAGCTTGGGACAGTTCTCCTACAATGAGCAGTTCTTC	CASSLGQFSYNEQFF
TRBV30	TRBJ1-2	TRBD1	-	TGTGCCTGGAGTTCCACAGGGGGCAACTATGGCTACACCTTC	CAWSSTGGNYGYTF
TRBV12-3/TRBV12-4	TRBJ2-1	TRBD2	-	TGTGCCAGCATCTCACTAGCGGCCTCCTACAATGAGCAGTTCTTC	CASISLAASYNEQFF
TRBV5-1	TRBJ2-3	TRBD2	few	TGCGCCAGCAGCCACAGGATGATCAGGACTAGCGGGGGGGCGGATACGCAGTATTTT	CASSHRMIRTSGGADTQYF
TRBV5-1	TRBJ1-4	-	-	TGCGCCAGCAGCCCAACACGCAAGTATGAAAAACTGTTTTTT	CASSPTRKYEKLFF
TRBV5-1	TRBJ1-1	-	few	TGCGCCAGCAGCTTCGGGCCCCCGGGCACTGAAGCTTTCTTT	CASSFGPPGTEAFF
TRBV12-3/TRBV12-4	TRBJ2-1	-	few	TGTGCCAGCAGTTTTATCCTCAATGAGCAGTTCTTC	CASSFILNEQFF
TRBV29-1	TRBJ1-1	TRBD1	few	TGCAGCGTTGCGCGACAGGGTACTGAAGCTTTCTTT	CSVARQGTEAFF
TRBV24-1	TRBJ2-1	TRBD2	few	TGTGCCACCAGTGATCAGATAGCGGGCTCCTACAATGAGCAGTTCTTC	CATSDQIAGSYNEQFF
TRBV15	TRBJ2-7	-	few	TGTGCCACCAGCAGATTAGCACAGGGTTACGAGCAGTACTTC	CATSRLAQGYEQYF
TRBV14	TRBJ2-6	-	few	TGTGCCAGCAGCCAAGTTTCAGGGACCTCTGGGGCCAACGTCCTGACTTTC	CASSQVSGTSGANVLTF
TRBV4-1	TRBJ1-2	-	few	TGCGCCAGCAGCCAAGGCGGTGGGCAGGAGCACTATGGCTACACCTTC	CASSQGGGQEHYGYTF
TRBV2	TRBJ2-1	TRBD1	-	TGTGCCAGCAGTGGGAGGACAGGGGGTATCCTGTTCTTC	CASSGRTGGILFF
TRBV12-3/TRBV12-4	TRBJ2-7	-	-	TGTGCCAGCAGTTTAGGAGAGGCAGCCGAGCAGTACTTC	CASSLGEAAEQYF
TRBV24-1	TRBJ2-1	TRBD2	few	TGTGCCACCAGTGATACCCGGACTAGACGTACTACGTTGGGAGGAGTGAATGAGCAGTTCTTC	CATSDTRTRRTTLGGVNEQFF
TRBV20-1	TRBJ2-5	TRBD2	-	TGCAGTGCTAGAGATCCCCACCTCGGGGGGGGGATATACCAAGAGACCCAGTACTTC	CSARDPHLGGGIYQETQYF
TRBV6-5	TRBJ1-3	-	few	TGTGCCAGCAGTTACTCCGGCAGGGATAACACCATATATTTT	CASSYSGRDNTIYF
TRBV20-1	TRBJ2-3	-	-	TGCAGTGCCCCTAAGGGGCTAGCGAGCACAGATACGCAGTATTTT	CSAPKGLASTDTQYF
TRBV12-3/TRBV12-4	TRBJ2-1	TRBD1	-	TGTGCCAGTATACCGAGGGCAGGGGGCGGGCAGTTCTTC	CASIPRAGGGQFF
TRBV4-1	TRBJ1-2	TRBD1	-	TGCGCCAGCAGCCAAGTTCTGACAGGGCGCGGCCTGGGCTACACCTTC	CASSQVLTGRGLGYTF
TRBV25-1	TRBJ1-1	-	-	TGTGCCAGCAGTGAAGGAGGTCTGAACACTGAAGCTTTCTTT	CASSEGGLNTEAFF
TRBV20-1	TRBJ1-6	-	-	TGCAGTGCCCAGCCCCGACAAGACGTGTCACCCCTCCACTTT	CSAQPRQDVSPLHF
TRBV5-6	TRBJ2-7	-	-	TGTGCCAGCAGCGCTCCTCCGGGGTGGTACGAGCAGTACTTC	CASSAPPGWYEQYF
TRBV9	TRBJ2-3	-	-	TGTGCCAGCAGCTGGCGCGGGGGCCAGGGCACAGATACGCAGTATTTT	CASSWRGGQGTDTQYF
TRBV29-1	TRBJ2-7	-	-	TGCAGCGTTGAGGCCTCACCGGGAGTTGGCGAGCAGTACTTC	CSVEASPGVGEQYF
TRBV2	TRBJ1-3	-	-	TGTGCCAGCACCTTCACCTCTGGAAACACCATATATTTT	CASTFTSGNTIYF
TRBV5-1	TRBJ2-5	-	few	TGCGCCAGCAGCGGGGAACGGGGTAGGCTTCAAGAGACCCAGTACTTC	CASSGERGRLQETQYF
TRBV5-1	TRBJ2-2	-	-	TGCGCCAGCAGCTTGGATACAGGGCGGGTCTCCGGGGAGCTGTTTTTT	CASSLDTGRVSGELFF
TRBV9	TRBJ2-5	-	-	TGTGCCAGCAGCGTAGAACTCGAAGAGACCCAGTACTTC	CASSVELEETQYF
TRBV29-1	TRBJ1-1	-	few	TGCAGCGTTGGCGGAGGGCAGACTGAAGCTTTCTTT	CSVGGGQTEAFF
TRBV7-2	TRBJ2-1	-	many	TGTGCCAGCAGCTTAGCGGGAAACAATGAGCAGTTCTTC	CASSLAGNNEQFF
TRBV5-1	TRBJ2-7	-	few	TGCGCCAGCAGCCCAATCCCGGGGGATTCCTACGAGCAGTACTTC	CASSPIPGDSYEQYF
TRBV6-1	TRBJ1-2	-	once	TGTGCCAGCAGCCCATCAGATAGACAGCCTAACTATGGCTACACCTTC	CASSPSDRQPNYGYTF
TRBV7-9	TRBJ2-1	-	-	TGTGCCAGCAGCTTTGGGGCAAAATTCTTC	CASSFGAKFF
TRBV11-3	TRBJ2-7	TRBD2	-	TGTGCCAGCAGCTCCCCTCCCCGGCTAGCGGGAGAGTCCTACGAGCAGTACTTC	CASSSPPRLAGESYEQYF
TRBV7-9	TRBJ2-4	-	few	TGTGCCAGCAGTCAAGAGGGAATCCGGAACATTCAGTACTTC	CASSQEGIRNIQYF
TRBV12-3/TRBV12-4	TRBJ2-3	-	few	TGTGCCAGCAGCCTGCGGATCCAGGGAAGATTTAGGACAGATACGCAGTATTTT	CASSLRIQGRFRTDTQYF
TRBV7-8	TRBJ2-3	-	-	TGTGCCAGCAGCTTTGCGTCCGTGAGTCAACCAGATACGCAGTATTTT	CASSFASVSQPDTQYF
TRBV20-1	TRBJ2-7	-	-	TGCAGTGCTAGGTCCGGGACCTCCAACTACGAGCAGTACTTC	CSARSGTSNYEQYF
TRBV5-6	TRBJ1-1	-	once	TGTGCCAGCAGCTGGGATAGGGGTAGGAACACTGAAGCTTTCTTT	CASSWDRGRNTEAFF
TRBV18	TRBJ1-1	-	-	TGTGCCAGCTCACCTACAGCGCAGGGGAACACTGAAGCTTTCTTT	CASSPTAQGNTEAFF
TRBV5-1	TRBJ2-7	-	few	TGCGCCAGCAGCTTACCACTCGACTACGAGCAGTACTTC	CASSLPLDYEQYF
TRBV6-5	TRBJ2-2	TRBD2	-	TGTGCCAGCAGTTACGATCGTAGCGGGGGAATAAACACCGGGGAGCTGTTTTTT	CASSYDRSGGINTGELFF